The rows below give T cell receptor beta chains drawn from one sample of a study of neurological immune-mediated disorders. TCRdb re-called the 5' RACE reads through MiXCR, storing one row per CDR3 protein. The sample records roughly 16,000 distinct CDR3 sequences, about 14% being singletons. Sample: PBMCs. The source of these receptors is a man in his 60s with HTLV-1-associated myelopathy (HAM/TSP). CDR3s include the opening cysteine and the closing phenylalanine or tryptophan. D genes are given only for firm matches. Not all rows give a size; the values are once, few, many and, for expanded clones, a class.

abundance	d_gene	v_gene	j_gene	CDR3nt	CDR3aa
NA	TRBD1	TRBV20-1	TRBJ1-1	TGCAGTGCTGGAGGGACAGCCAGCCGGGAAGCTTTCTTT	CSAGGTASREAFF
NA	NA	TRBV5-5	TRBJ2-5	TGTGCCAGCAGCTTGGGGGTGTTCCAAGAGACCCAGTACTTC	CASSLGVFQETQYF
many	TRBD2	TRBV24-1	TRBJ2-1	TGTGCCACCAGTGACCCGGCTGTATTCGGCGGGGGGTACAATGAGCAGTTCTTC	CATSDPAVFGGGYNEQFF
NA	NA	TRBV5-6	TRBJ2-7	NA	CASSFYICSARGGKQDEQYF
many	NA	TRBV7-2	TRBJ1-1	TGTGCCAGCAGCTTAGCGGGCAGGGTGAACACTGAAGCTTTCTTT	CASSLAGRVNTEAFF
many	TRBD1	TRBV6-1	TRBJ2-4	TGTGCCAGCAGGTACCGGGACAGCCTCAAAAACATTCAGTACTTC	CASRYRDSLKNIQYF
many	NA	TRBV28	TRBJ2-5	TGTGCCAGCAGTTCTTTGGGGACGGCTGGTAGGGCCCAGTACTTC	CASSSLGTAGRAQYF
many	NA	TRBV7-9	TRBJ2-5	TGTGCCAGCGGTCAGGGAATCCAGGAGACCCAGTACTTC	CASGQGIQETQYF
many	NA	TRBV27	TRBJ1-3	TGTGCCAGCAGTTTACTCCCGACGCCCGGAAACACCATATATTTT	CASSLLPTPGNTIYF
many	NA	TRBV20-1	TRBJ1-2	TGCAGTGCGGTAGGGAGTAACTATGGCTACACCTTC	CSAVGSNYGYTF
many	TRBD1	TRBV7-8	TRBJ2-5	TGTGCCAGCAGCTTATCGACAGGGGGGTGGCAAGAGACCCAGTACTTC	CASSLSTGGWQETQYF
NA	NA	TRBV7-2	TRBJ1-1	TGTGCCAGCAGCTTAGCCGGGACCTCTAACACTGAAGCTTTCTTT	CASSLAGTSNTEAFF
NA	TRBD1	TRBV29-1	TRBJ2-1	TGCAGCGTTGACAGGGGGTCCTACAATAAGCAGTTCTTC	CSVDRGSYNKQFF
many	NA	TRBV7-8	TRBJ2-7	TGTGCCAGCATGCTGGGGTTTACCTCCTACGAGCAGTACTTC	CASMLGFTSYEQYF
few	NA	TRBV20-1	TRBJ1-1	TGCAGTGCCGGCGACAAGAACACTGAAGCTTTCTTT	CSAGDKNTEAFF
many	NA	TRBV18	TRBJ2-5	TGTGCCAGCTCACGCCCGCAAGAGACCCAGTACTTC	CASSRPQETQYF
few	NA	TRBV5-1	TRBJ2-5	TGCGCCAGCAGTCTCCAAGGACAGCAAGAGACCCAGTACTTC	CASSLQGQQETQYF
many	TRBD1	TRBV5-1	TRBJ1-2	TGCGCCAGCAGCTTGGTGGCTCGAAACAGGGGGCATCATGGCTACACCTTC	CASSLVARNRGHHGYTF